This TCR beta chain was recovered during a study of T cells in Graves' hyperthyroidism and ophthalmopathy. Broader study findings: Ophthalmopathy was model-predicted a median roughly 6.3 months pre-onset. A 13 V-J model separated ophthalmopathy from stable hyperthyroidism.

In its sample, this clonotype was seen many times. Its antigen is not identified. Lactation, pregnancy, other autoimmune disease or uncontrolled infection led to exclusion of patients. RNA transcripts gave rise to amplified TCR beta CDR3 regions. Carried out on the TCR CDR3, a first-round RT-PCR used the HTBI primer set. MiXCR, applied by TCRdb to the multiplex PCR reads, yields one record per CDR3 protein. There are nearly 600,000 distinct CDR3 sequences in the sample; approximately 15% occur only once, and roughly 7% lies in the top ten. CDR3 length equals 14 residues. V was pared by 5 bases and J by 9 bases, with 8 bases of the junction left unmatched. Germline CDR1 MNHEY, CDR2 SMNVEV (reference sequence).

The chain carries TRBV27 and TRBJ2-1; 9 bases are a match to TRBD2. This sequence was found in a woman under 30 with Graves' ophthalmopathy. The sample consisted of blood. CDR3 bases: TGTGCCAGCAGTCCCGCTTTACTAGCGGGTGAGCAGTTCTTC. Its protein is CASSPALLAGEQFF.